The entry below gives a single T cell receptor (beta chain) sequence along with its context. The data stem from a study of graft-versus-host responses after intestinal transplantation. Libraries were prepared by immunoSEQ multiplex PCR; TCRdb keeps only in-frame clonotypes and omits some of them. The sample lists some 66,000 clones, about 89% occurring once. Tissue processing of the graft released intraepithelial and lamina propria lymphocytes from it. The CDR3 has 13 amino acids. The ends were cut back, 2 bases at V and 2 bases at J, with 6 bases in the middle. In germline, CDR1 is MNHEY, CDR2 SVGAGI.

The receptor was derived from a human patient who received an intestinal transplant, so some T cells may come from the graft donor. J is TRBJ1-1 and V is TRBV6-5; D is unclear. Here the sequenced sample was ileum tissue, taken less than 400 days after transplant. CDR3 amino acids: CASSYARNTEAFF. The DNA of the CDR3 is TGTGCCAGCAGTTACGCCAGAAACACTGAAGCTTTCTTT.